The rows below give T cell receptor beta chains drawn from one sample of a study of Graves' ophthalmopathy and Graves' hyperthyroidism. TCRdb re-called the multiplex PCR reads through MiXCR, storing one row per CDR3 protein. The sample lists hundreds of thousands of distinct CDR3 sequences; about 41% were seen once. Sequenced: peripheral blood. The receptors were sampled from an adult man with Graves' ophthalmopathy. The CDR3 runs from the conserved cysteine through the conserved F or W. The D gene is left open where the match is weak. A clone size is listed for some rows: how often the clone was seen (once, few, many), or a class if it is expanded.

V: TRBV10-3
D: -
J: TRBJ1-4
size: many
DNA: TGTGCCATCAGTGATAGGCAGGGGCGTGAAAAACTGTTTTTT
CDR3: CAISDRQGREKLFF

V: TRBV11-1
D: TRBD2
J: TRBJ2-7
size: -
DNA: TGTGCCAGCAGCCGGGATCGGACTAGCAGGAGCTCCTACGAGCAGTACTTC
CDR3: CASSRDRTSRSSYEQYF

V: TRBV7-2
D: TRBD1
J: TRBJ1-6
size: once
DNA: TGTGCCAGCAGTCGACAGGGGAGGTCACCCCTCCACTTT
CDR3: CASSRQGRSPLHF

V: TRBV2
D: -
J: TRBJ1-1
size: many
DNA: TGTGCCAGCAGTCGGGATCGGGCTCAGAGAAACACTGAAGCTTTCTTT
CDR3: CASSRDRAQRNTEAFF

V: TRBV4-1
D: -
J: TRBJ2-7
size: -
DNA: TGCGCCAGCAGCCAAGAGGGGGCGATTACCTACGAGCAGTACTTC
CDR3: CASSQEGAITYEQYF

V: TRBV19
D: -
J: TRBJ2-5
size: many
DNA: TGTGCCAGTAGTATCGGAGGGGCTTTCATCGAGACCCAGTACTTC
CDR3: CASSIGGAFIETQYF

V: TRBV2
D: -
J: TRBJ1-2
size: many
DNA: TGTGCCAGCAGTCCGGACTCTACTAACTATGGCTACACCTTC
CDR3: CASSPDSTNYGYTF

V: TRBV7-9
D: TRBD1
J: TRBJ1-2
size: many
DNA: TGTGCCAGCAGCTTAGTCCAGGGGGAAGGAGGCTACACCTTC
CDR3: CASSLVQGEGGYTF

V: TRBV6-5
D: -
J: TRBJ1-2
size: -
DNA: TGTGCCAGCAGTGAAGCGTCGGGACGGGTCACCTATGGCTACACCTTC
CDR3: CASSEASGRVTYGYTF

V: TRBV10-3
D: TRBD1
J: TRBJ1-2
size: many
DNA: TGTGCCAGTGCCGGGACAGGGTATGGCTACACCTTC
CDR3: CASAGTGYGYTF

V: TRBV5-1
D: TRBD2
J: TRBJ2-7
size: -
DNA: TGCGCCAGCAGCTTGGTCGCGCGGGAGGGCTACGAGCAGTACTTC
CDR3: CASSLVAREGYEQYF

V: TRBV12-3/TRBV12-4
D: -
J: TRBJ1-4
size: many
DNA: TGTGCCAGCCGGGGGCTCTATGAAAAACTGTTTTTT
CDR3: CASRGLYEKLFF

V: TRBV19
D: -
J: TRBJ2-7
size: -
DNA: TGTGCCAGTAGTATAGAATGGGGGAAAGTCTCCTACGAGCAGTACTTC
CDR3: CASSIEWGKVSYEQYF

V: TRBV6-5
D: TRBD2
J: TRBJ2-7
size: -
DNA: TGTGCCAGCGGGGTTAGCGGGGGAACATACGAGCAGTACTTC
CDR3: CASGVSGGTYEQYF

V: TRBV2
D: -
J: TRBJ1-1
size: -
DNA: TGTGCCAGCAGACCCCCGGGACGGAACACTGAAGCTTTCTTT
CDR3: CASRPPGRNTEAFF

V: TRBV24-1
D: TRBD1
J: TRBJ2-5
size: many
DNA: TGTGCCACCAGTGGACGGACAGGGGGCCAAGAGACCCAGTACTTC
CDR3: CATSGRTGGQETQYF

V: TRBV12-3/TRBV12-4
D: -
J: TRBJ1-3
size: many
DNA: TGTGCCAGCAGCCCTACAGGCTCTGGAAACACCATATATTTT
CDR3: CASSPTGSGNTIYF

V: TRBV29-1
D: -
J: TRBJ1-3
size: -
DNA: TGCAGCGCAACAGGGAAGGACACCATATATTTT
CDR3: CSATGKDTIYF